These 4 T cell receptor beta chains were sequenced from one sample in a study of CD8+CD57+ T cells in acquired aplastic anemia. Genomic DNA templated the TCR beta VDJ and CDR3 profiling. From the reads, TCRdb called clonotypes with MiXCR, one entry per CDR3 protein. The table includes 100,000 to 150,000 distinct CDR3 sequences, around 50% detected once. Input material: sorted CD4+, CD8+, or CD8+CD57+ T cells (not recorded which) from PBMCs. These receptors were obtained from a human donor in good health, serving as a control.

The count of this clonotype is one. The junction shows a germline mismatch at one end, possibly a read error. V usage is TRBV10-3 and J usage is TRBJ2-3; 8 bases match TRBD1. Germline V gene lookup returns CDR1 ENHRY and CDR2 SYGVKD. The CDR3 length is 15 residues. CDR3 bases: TGTGCCGTCAGTGGTGGGCAGGGGGCCACAGATACGCAGTATTTT. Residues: CAVSGGQGATDTQYF.

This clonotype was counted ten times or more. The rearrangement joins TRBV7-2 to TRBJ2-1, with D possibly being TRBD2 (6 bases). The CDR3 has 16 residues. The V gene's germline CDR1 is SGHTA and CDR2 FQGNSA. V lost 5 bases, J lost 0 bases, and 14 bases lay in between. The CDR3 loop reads CASSVLSGGSYNEQFF. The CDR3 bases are TGTGCCAGCAGCGTCCTTAGCGGTGGCTCCTACAATGAGCAGTTCTTC.

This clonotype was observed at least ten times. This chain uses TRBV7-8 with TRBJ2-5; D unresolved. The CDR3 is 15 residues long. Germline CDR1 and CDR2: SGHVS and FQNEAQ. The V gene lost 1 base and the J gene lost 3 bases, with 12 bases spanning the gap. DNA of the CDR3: TGTGCCAGCAGCTTAGGTGGCGGAACGAAAGAGACCCAGTACTTC. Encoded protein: CASSLGGGTKETQYF.

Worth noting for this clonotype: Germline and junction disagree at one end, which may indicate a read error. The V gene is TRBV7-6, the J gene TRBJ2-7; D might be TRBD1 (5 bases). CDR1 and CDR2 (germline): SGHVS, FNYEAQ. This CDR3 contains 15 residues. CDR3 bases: TGCGCCAGCAGCCTTGAAGGGGCGGTAAGGTACGAGCAGTACTTC. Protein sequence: CASSLEGAVRYEQYF.